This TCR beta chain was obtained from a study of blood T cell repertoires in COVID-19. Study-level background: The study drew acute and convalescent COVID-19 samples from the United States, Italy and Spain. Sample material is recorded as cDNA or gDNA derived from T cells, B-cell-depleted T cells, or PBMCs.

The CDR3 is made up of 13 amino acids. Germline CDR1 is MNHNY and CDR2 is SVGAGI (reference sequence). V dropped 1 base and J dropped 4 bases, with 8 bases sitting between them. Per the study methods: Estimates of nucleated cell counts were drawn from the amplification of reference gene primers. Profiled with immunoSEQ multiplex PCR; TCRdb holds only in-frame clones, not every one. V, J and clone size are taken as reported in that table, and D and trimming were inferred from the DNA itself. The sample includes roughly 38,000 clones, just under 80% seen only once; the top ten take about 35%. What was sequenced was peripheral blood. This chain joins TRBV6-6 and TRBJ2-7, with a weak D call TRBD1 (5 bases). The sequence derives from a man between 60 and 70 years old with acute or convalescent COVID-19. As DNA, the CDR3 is TGTGCCAGCAGTTACTTCCAGGGATACGAGCAGTACTTC. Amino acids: CASSYFQGYEQYF.